Sequencing of this T cell receptor (beta chain) was carried out in a study of shared T cell receptors in the human thymus. Some clones are missing from TCRdb's copy, which holds only in-frame ones; the method was immunoSEQ multiplex PCR. The sample holds 450,000 to 650,000 clones, more than 75% seen once. The V gene's germline CDR1 is KGHSH and CDR2 LQKENI. The CDR3 has 17 residues. V was pared by 2 bases and J by 4 bases, with 8 bases of the junction left unmatched. These data also formed part of another study, on human thymus T cells. That study reports: Seemingly biased V and J gene usage marked thymic and blood repertoires.

The rearrangement links TRBV18 to TRBJ2-3; 11 bases agree with TRBD2. The sequenced material came from thymocytes. The TCR sequence derives from a boy younger than two with a congenital heart defect. CDR3 bases: TGTGCCAGCTCACCATCGGATAGCGGGAGGGCTTCAGATACGCAGTATTTT. Translation gives CASSPSDSGRASDTQYF.